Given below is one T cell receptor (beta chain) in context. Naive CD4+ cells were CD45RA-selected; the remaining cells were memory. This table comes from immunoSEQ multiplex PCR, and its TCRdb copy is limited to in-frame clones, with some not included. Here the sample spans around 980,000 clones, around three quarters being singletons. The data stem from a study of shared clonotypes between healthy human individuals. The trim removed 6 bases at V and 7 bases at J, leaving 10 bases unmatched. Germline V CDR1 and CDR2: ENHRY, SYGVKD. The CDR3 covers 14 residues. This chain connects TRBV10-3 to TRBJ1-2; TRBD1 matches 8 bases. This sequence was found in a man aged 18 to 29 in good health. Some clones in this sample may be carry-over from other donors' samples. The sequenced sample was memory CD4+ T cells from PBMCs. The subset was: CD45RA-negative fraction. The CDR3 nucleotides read TGTGCCATCAGGTCGGCCGGACAGGGTTTTGGCTACACCTTC. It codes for CAIRSAGQGFGYTF.